This TCR beta chain was retrieved from a study of early T cells in non-severe SARS-CoV-2 infection. Regarding the study as a whole: Using VDJdb, the matching emphasized anti-spike CD8 responses while missing private and CD4 specificities.

Using its own MiXCR run on the 5' RACE reads, TCRdb lists one record per CDR3 protein. This sample has about 54,000 distinct CDR3 sequences; about 6.1% occur once, and the top ten carry 5.8%. This clonotype was seen repeatedly, ten times or more. Its antigen is currently unknown. The material was whole blood, obtained at baseline. The receptor was isolated from an adult who was a healthcare worker with PCR-confirmed SARS-CoV-2 infection or an uninfected control (not recorded which).

The CDR3 here is CSVRDSNQPQHF. The CDR3 DNA is TGCAGCGTCAGGGATAGCAATCAGCCCCAGCATTTT. The genes are TRBV29-1 and TRBJ1-5, with a tentative D call TRBD1 (5 bases). V lost 6 bases, J lost 0 bases, and 6 bases lay in between. CDR1 SQVTM and CDR2 ANQGSEA come from the germline V gene. The CDR3 extends over 12 amino acids.